There are a few counts of the clone carrying this TCR beta chain. Its antigen is currently unknown. With 0 bases removed from V and 5 bases from J, the gap between germline ends came to 2 bases. The CDR3 runs to 13 residues. CDR1 and CDR2 from the germline V gene are LGHNA and YSLEER. From RNA transcripts, TCR beta CDR3 regions were amplified. Researchers ran a first-round RT-PCR on the TCR CDR3 using the HTBI primer set. Each CDR3 protein is one row after TCRdb ran MiXCR on the multiplex PCR reads. Among some 500,000 distinct CDR3 sequences listed, roughly 15% were seen once. The data derive from a study of T cells in Graves' hyperthyroidism and ophthalmopathy. Regarding the study as a whole: Among thyroid clonotypes expanded above 0.001, most also appeared in blood.

Duration under 3 months, a NOSPECS grade of at least 4, and a Clinical Activity Score of at least 3 characterized the ophthalmopathy patients. Uncontrolled infection, other autoimmune disease, pregnancy and lactation each barred patients from inclusion. This sequence was found in a woman aged 25 to 45 with Graves' ophthalmopathy. V gene TRBV4-3 combines with J gene TRBJ2-6; unclear D gene. Sequenced: blood. In nucleotides, the CDR3 is TGCGCCAGCAGCCAAGATAGGGCCAACGTCCTGACTTTC. This encodes CASSQDRANVLTF.